The source of this T cell receptor beta chain is a study of shared clonotypes between healthy human individuals. Germline-derived CDR1 and CDR2 are SGHVS and FQNEAQ. CDR3 size: 15 residues. Unmatched junction bases numbered 4, after V lost 3 bases and J lost 3 bases. It was at deep level that the assay was run. Sequenced by immunoSEQ multiplex PCR; TCRdb stores in-frame clones only, minus some. The table records around 2,000,000 clones, about 95% of them present only once. Positive CCR7 selection of CD45RO-negative cells yielded the naive CD8 cells, and terminally differentiated effector memory CD45RA+ cells were excluded. Whole-study findings and limits: The study generally estimated greater richness for naive than memory subsets. Sequencing of the sorted subsets was shown by rarefaction to be incomplete despite large depth. Shared clonotypes: about 5% naive CD4, roughly 3.5% naive CD8, 2% to 2.5% memory CD4, approximately 0.4% memory CD8.

As to this clone: Its specificity is not known.

The material sequenced was naive CD8+ T cells sorted from blood. The genes are TRBV7-8 and TRBJ2-1, with TRBD1 identical over 8 bases. This sequence was found in a man aged 18-30 years in good health. CDR3 sequence (DNA): TGTGCCAGCAGCTTGACAGGGGAGTTCTACAATGAGCAGTTCTTC. Its protein product is CASSLTGEFYNEQFF.